This TCR beta chain appears in the sequencing data of a study of regulatory T cells in long-lasting Graves disease. The study, taken as a whole, reports: Persistent disease preferred TRBV28, TRBJ1-2 and TRBJ2-5; new disease, TRBV20-1 and TRBJ2-1. Persistent Graves' patients showed a TCR diversity that was lower than that of newly diagnosed ones.

The table lists this clonotype with a few counts. Its antigen is unidentified. CDR3 regions were amplified by Arm-PCR using iRepertoire HTBI primers to build TCR beta libraries. As handled by the study authors: Across all samples, about 60 TRBV segments and around 15 TRBJ segments were identified. Each CDR3 protein gets one entry after TCRdb re-called the multiplex PCR reads with MiXCR. None of the V and J calls come from the authors' own analysis; TCRdb made them. Of 300,000 to 500,000 distinct CDR3 sequences in the sample, around 20% are singletons; the top ten hold less than 25%. As for time point: persistent/refractory GD, antithyroid drugs over 5 years with positive TRAb. PBMCs were the source of the RNA used for TCR sequencing. The EDTA tubes were filled with 8 to 9.5 milliliters of drawn peripheral blood. Germline-derived CDR1 and CDR2 are SNHLY and FYNNEI. The V end lost 0 bases, the J end lost 0 bases, and 12 bases lay between the germline ends. CDR3 length: 17 residues.

The sample consisted of peripheral blood mononuclear cells (PBMCs), taken when the disease was refractory, from a patient treated with antithyroid drugs. The genes are TRBV2 and TRBJ2-1; D remains unclear. This TCR was sampled from a female donor with Graves disease. The CDR3 DNA reads as TGTGCCAGCAGTGAAGCTTGGGCCTCGAGCTCCTACAATGAGCAGTTCTTC. This gives the protein CASSEAWASSSYNEQFF.